The rows below give T cell receptor beta chains drawn from one sample of a study of CD8 T cells in ankylosing spondylitis. TCRdb re-called the 5' RACE reads through MiXCR, storing one row per CDR3 protein. The table shows 150,000 to 200,000 distinct CDR3 sequences, with 13% occurring only once. What was sequenced was blood, either unsorted or a sorted T cell fraction (not recorded which). The receptors derive from a female donor with ankylosing spondylitis or in good health (not recorded which). CDR3s include the opening cysteine and the closing phenylalanine or tryptophan. The D gene is left open where the match is weak. Some rows mark clone size as missing; the rest say once, few, many or name a class of expanded clone.

clone_size	v_call	j_call	d_call	cdr3_nt	cdr3_aa
medium-sized	TRBV6-4	TRBJ1-4	TRBD1	TGTGCCAGCAGCGAAACAGGGGGCGCAAATGAAAAACTGTTTTTT	CASSETGGANEKLFF
many	TRBV11-2	TRBJ1-2	TRBD1	TGTGCCAGCAGCACCGGGACAGCTATTCTATTCTATGGCTACACCTTC	CASSTGTAILFYGYTF
few	TRBV7-2	TRBJ2-3	TRBD2	TGTGCCAGCAGCTTAGCCTTTAGCGGGTACACAGATACGCAGTATTTT	CASSLAFSGYTDTQYF
many	TRBV6-2/TRBV6-3	TRBJ2-2	NA	TGTGCCACCCCCCCTGCGGTGGGTAACACCGGGGAGCTGTTTTTT	CATPPAVGNTGELFF
NA	TRBV28	TRBJ2-3	TRBD2	TGTGCCAGCAGTTTCGGATGGGAGCTAGCGGCCTCTGAAACAGATACGCAGTATTTT	CASSFGWELAASETDTQYF
NA	TRBV11-3	TRBJ2-5	NA	TGTGCCAGCAGCTTAGCCCTTTACCAGACAGGTGAAGAGACCCAGTACTTC	CASSLALYQTGEETQYF
many	TRBV4-1	TRBJ2-7	TRBD1	TGCGCCAGCAGCCAAGAGCGCGGGACAGGAGACTACGAGCAGTACTTC	CASSQERGTGDYEQYF
many	TRBV6-2/TRBV6-3	TRBJ2-1	TRBD1	TGTGCCAGCAGTAAACAGGGGGCTGCCTCCTACAATGAGCAGTTCTTC	CASSKQGAASYNEQFF
many	TRBV28	TRBJ1-3	NA	TGTGCCAGCAGTTTGGGCAGGAGCTCTGGAAACACCATATATTTT	CASSLGRSSGNTIYF
few	TRBV11-2	TRBJ2-2	TRBD1	TGTGCCAGCAGCTTAGCGGCAGGGGGAACCGGGGAGCTGTTTTTT	CASSLAAGGTGELFF
NA	TRBV19	TRBJ2-7	TRBD1	TGTGCCAGTAGTATAGACAGACAGGGTTTCTCCTACGAGCAGTACTTC	CASSIDRQGFSYEQYF
NA	TRBV7-9	TRBJ2-4	TRBD1	TGTGCCAGCAGCTTAACAGGGGCCAAAAACATTCAGTGCTTC	CASSLTGAKNIQCF
few	TRBV5-1	TRBJ2-5	TRBD2	TGCGCCAGCAAGACGTCTAGCGGGACGGGGAAAGAGACCCAGTACTTC	CASKTSSGTGKETQYF
few	TRBV20-1	TRBJ2-2	NA	TGCAGTGCTGATCCCCGTGGGACCGGGGAGCTGTTTTTT	CSADPRGTGELFF
NA	TRBV3-1	TRBJ1-5	NA	TGTGCCAGCAGCCAAGCCGCAGCCGTTCAGCCCCAGCATTTT	CASSQAAAVQPQHF
NA	TRBV5-4	TRBJ2-7	NA	TGTGCCAGCAGCTTCGATAAGGGGCCCGAGCAGTACTTC	CASSFDKGPEQYF
many	TRBV7-6	TRBJ1-1	NA	TGTGCCAGCAGCACAATGACAGGCTACGCTTTCTTT	CASSTMTGYAFF
many	TRBV7-2	TRBJ2-7	NA	TGTGCCAGCAGCCCCCACTCCTCCTCCTACGAGCAGTACTTC	CASSPHSSSYEQYF
many	TRBV4-2	TRBJ1-3	TRBD1	TGTGCCAGCAGCCGAGAGAGACAGGGATTAAACACCATATATTTT	CASSRERQGLNTIYF
many	TRBV11-2	TRBJ1-1	TRBD1	TGTGCCAGCAGCTCTTCTCCGGGACAGGCAGCTTTCTTT	CASSSSPGQAAFF